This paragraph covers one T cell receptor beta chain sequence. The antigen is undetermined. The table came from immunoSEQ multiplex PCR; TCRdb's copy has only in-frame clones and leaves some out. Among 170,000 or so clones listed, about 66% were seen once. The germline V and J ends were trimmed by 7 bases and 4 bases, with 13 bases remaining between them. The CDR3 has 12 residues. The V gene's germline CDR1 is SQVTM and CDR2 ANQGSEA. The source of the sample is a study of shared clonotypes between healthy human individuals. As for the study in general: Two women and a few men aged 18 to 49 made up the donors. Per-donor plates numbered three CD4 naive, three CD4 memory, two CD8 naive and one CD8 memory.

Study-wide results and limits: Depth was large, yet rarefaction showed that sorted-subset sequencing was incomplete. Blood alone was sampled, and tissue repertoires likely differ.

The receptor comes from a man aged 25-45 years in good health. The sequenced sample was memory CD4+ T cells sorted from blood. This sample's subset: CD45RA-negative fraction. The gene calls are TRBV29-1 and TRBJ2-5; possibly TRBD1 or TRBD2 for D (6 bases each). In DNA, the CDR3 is TGCAGCGCCACGGGGGCCGGAGAGACCCAGTACTTC. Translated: CSATGAGETQYF.